The 5 T cell receptor beta chains below all came from one sample that was sequenced in a study of cytomegalovirus exposure and HLA in healthy donors. The PCR made use of 60 Vbeta and 13 Jbeta primers. The repertoire was sequenced with immunoSEQ multiplex PCR; TCRdb's copy has only in-frame clones and lacks some. Of approximately 260,000 clones detected, 85% to 95% appear once; the ten largest clones hold about 1.7%. The specimen was PBMCs. Receptors were obtained from a girl aged 2 to 9 in good health and CMV-seronegative.

The rearrangement joins TRBV6-1 to TRBJ1-2, with D perhaps matching TRBD1 (6 bases). Germline V lookup: CDR1 MNHNS, CDR2 SASEGT. Trimming removed 0 bases at V and 7 bases at J, with 12 bases between. This CDR3 has 14 residues. The CDR3 loop reads CASSEAGQGRGYTF. CDR3 bases: TGTGCCAGCAGTGAAGCTGGGCAGGGGCGTGGCTACACCTTC.

The genes are TRBV5-1 and TRBJ2-7, with TRBD2 as a possible D gene (6 bases). The CDR3 runs to 14 residues. Germline V gives CDR1 SGHRS, CDR2 YFSETQ. Trimming took 1 base from V and 2 from J, leaving 10 bases between them. The CDR3 sequence is CASSLSEGTYEQYF. In DNA, the CDR3 is TGCGCCAGCAGCTTGTCGGAGGGGACCTACGAGCAGTACTTC.

The gene calls are TRBV18 and TRBJ1-6, with TRBD1 as a possible D gene (5 bases). Germline CDR1 is KGHSH and CDR2 is LQKENI. V was pared by 5 bases and J by 3 bases, with 14 bases between. The CDR3 runs 16 residues. The CDR3 DNA follows: TGTGCCAGCTCAGTAATACAGGCTGACTATAATTCACCCCTCCACTTT. Translated: CASSVIQADYNSPLHF.

The rearrangement links TRBV5-1 to TRBJ2-5; D is unresolved. CDR3 length: 12 amino acids. Trimming took 6 bases from V and 5 from J, leaving 11 bases between them. Germline assignment: CDR1 SGHRS and CDR2 YFSETQ. The CDR3 region has the DNA TGCGCCAGCAAGAACATCGGGGAGACCCAGTACTTC. Translated, it gives CASKNIGETQYF.

This chain uses TRBV7-8 with TRBJ2-3, with 9 positions matching TRBD1. V shed 1 base and J 3 bases; nucleotides not matched to a gene: 11. In germline, CDR1 is SGHVS, CDR2 FQNEAQ. There are 18 residues in the CDR3. The CDR3 DNA reads as TGTGCCAGCAGCTTAGATGCCACACAGGGGGCGACAACAGATACGCAGTATTTT. Translating gives CASSLDATQGATTDTQYF. Looking up the rest from reference TRBV7-8 and TRBJ2-3 gives the full variable domain: GAGVSQSPRYKVAKRGQDVALRCDPISGHVSLFWYQQALGQGPEFLTYFQNEAQLDKSGLPSDRFFAERPEGSVSTLKIQRTQQEDSAVYLCASSLDATQGATTDTQYFGPGTRLTVL.